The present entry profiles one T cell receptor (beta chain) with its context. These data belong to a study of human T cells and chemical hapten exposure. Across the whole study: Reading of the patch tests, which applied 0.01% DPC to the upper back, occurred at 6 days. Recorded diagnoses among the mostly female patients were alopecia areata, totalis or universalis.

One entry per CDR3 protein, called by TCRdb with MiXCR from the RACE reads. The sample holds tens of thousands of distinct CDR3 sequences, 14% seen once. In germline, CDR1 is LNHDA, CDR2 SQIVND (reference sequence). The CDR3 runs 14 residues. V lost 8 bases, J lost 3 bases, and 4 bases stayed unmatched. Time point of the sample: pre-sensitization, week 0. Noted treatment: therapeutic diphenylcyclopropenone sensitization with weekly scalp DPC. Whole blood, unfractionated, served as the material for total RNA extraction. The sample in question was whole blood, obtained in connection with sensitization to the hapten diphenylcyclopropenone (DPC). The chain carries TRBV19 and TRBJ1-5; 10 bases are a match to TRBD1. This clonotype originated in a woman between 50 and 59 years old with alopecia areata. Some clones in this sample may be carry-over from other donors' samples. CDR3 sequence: CASGTGAANQPQHF. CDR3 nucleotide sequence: TGTGCCAGTGGGACAGGGGCGGCCAATCAGCCCCAGCATTTT.